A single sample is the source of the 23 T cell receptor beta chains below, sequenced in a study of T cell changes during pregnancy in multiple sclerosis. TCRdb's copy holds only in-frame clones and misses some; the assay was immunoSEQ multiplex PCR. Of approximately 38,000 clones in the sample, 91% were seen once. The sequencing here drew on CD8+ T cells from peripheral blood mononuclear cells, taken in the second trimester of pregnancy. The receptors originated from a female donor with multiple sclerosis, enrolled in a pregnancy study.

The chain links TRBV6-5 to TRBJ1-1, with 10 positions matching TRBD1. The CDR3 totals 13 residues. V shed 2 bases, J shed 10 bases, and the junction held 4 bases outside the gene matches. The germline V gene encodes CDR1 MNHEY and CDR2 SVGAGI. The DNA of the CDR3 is TGTGCCAGCAGTTACGGGACAGGGGTCGGAGCTTTCTTT. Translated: CASSYGTGVGAFF.

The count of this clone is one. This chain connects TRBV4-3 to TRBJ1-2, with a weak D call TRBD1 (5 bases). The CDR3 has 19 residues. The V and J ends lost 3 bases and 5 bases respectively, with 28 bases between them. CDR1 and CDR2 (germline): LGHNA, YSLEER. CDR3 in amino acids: CASSHLSTGEWPRGYGYTF. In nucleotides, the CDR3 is TGCGCCAGCAGCCACCTGTCGACGGGGGAATGGCCTCGGGGGTATGGCTACACCTTC.

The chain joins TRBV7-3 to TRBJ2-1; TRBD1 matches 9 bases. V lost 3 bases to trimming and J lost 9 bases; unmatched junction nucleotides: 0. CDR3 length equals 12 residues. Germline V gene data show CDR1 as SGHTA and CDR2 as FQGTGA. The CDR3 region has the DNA TGTGCCAGCAGCTTGACAGGGGGTGAGCAGTTCTTC. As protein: CASSLTGGEQFF.

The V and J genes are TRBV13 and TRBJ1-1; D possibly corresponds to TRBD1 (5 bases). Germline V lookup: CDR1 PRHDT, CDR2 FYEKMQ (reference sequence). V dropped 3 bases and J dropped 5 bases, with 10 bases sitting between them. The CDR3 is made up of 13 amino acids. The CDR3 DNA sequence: TGTGCCAGCAGCTTTGGAAGGGGAACTGAAGCTTTCTTT. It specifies CASSFGRGTEAFF.

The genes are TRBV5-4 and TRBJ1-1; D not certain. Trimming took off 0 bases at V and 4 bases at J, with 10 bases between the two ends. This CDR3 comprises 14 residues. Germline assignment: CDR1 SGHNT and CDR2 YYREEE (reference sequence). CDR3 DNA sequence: TGTGCCAGCAGCTTGGAAGGAGGTGGCACTGAAGCTTTCTTT. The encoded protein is CASSLEGGGTEAFF.

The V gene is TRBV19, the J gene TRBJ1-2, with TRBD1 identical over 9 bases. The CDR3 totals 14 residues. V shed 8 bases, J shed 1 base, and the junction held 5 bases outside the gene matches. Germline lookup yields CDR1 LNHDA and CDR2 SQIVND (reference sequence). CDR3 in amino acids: CASQKDRGNYGYTF. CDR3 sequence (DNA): TGTGCCAGTCAGAAGGACAGGGGTAACTATGGCTACACCTTC.

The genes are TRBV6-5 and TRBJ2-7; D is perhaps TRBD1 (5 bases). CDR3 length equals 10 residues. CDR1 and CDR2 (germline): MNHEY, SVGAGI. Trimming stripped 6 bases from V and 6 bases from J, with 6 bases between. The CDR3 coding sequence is TGTGCCAGCAGAGGGGCCGAGCAGTACTTC. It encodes CASRGAEQYF.

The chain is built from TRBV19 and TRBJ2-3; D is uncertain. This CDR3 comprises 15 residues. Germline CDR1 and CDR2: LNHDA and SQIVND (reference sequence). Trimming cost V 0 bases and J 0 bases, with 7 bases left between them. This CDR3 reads CASSIEHPSTDTQYF. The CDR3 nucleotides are TGTGCCAGTAGTATAGAACATCCGAGCACAGATACGCAGTATTTT.

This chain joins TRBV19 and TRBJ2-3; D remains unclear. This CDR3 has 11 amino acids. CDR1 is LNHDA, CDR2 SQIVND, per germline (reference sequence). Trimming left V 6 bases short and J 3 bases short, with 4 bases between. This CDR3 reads CASSETDTQYF. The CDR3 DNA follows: TGTGCCAGTAGCGAGACAGATACGCAGTATTTT.

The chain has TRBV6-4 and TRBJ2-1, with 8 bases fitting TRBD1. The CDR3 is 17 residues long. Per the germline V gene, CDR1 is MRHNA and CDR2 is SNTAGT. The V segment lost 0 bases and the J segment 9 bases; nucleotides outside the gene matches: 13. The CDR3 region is CASSDSLVRGRTSEQFF. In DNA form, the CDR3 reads TGTGCCAGCAGTGACTCGTTGGTCAGGGGGCGTACAAGTGAGCAGTTCTTC.

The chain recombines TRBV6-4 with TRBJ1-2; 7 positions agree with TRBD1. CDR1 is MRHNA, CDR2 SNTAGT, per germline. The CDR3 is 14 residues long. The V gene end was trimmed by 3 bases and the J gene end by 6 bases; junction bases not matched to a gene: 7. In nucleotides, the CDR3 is TGTGCCAGCAGTGATGGGACTAGGGGGCATGGCTACACCTTC. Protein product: CASSDGTRGHGYTF.

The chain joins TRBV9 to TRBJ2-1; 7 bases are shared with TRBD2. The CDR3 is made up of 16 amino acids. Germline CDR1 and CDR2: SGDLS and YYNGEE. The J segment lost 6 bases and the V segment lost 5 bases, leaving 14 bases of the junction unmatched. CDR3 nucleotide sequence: TGTGCCAGCAGTCTTCGACTAGCTGGGGGACGCAATGAGCAGTTCTTC. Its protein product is CASSLRLAGGRNEQFF.

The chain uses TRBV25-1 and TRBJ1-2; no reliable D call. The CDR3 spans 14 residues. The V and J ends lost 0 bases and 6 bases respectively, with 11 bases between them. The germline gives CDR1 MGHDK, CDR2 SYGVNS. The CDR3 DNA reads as TGTGCCAGCAGTGAATATTACAGCACCGATGGCTACACCTTC. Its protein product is CASSEYYSTDGYTF.

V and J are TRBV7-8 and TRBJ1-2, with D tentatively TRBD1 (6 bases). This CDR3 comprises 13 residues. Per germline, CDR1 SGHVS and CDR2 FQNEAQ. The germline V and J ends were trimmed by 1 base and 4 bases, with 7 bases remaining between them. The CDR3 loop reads CASSLDRAYGYTF. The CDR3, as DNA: TGTGCCAGCAGCTTAGACAGGGCCTATGGCTACACCTTC.

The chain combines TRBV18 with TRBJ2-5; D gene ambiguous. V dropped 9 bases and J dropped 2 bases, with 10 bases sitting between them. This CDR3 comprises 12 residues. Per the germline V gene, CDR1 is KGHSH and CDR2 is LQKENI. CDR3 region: CASSSLQETQYF. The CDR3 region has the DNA TGTGCCAGTTCGTCCCTACAAGAGACCCAGTACTTC.

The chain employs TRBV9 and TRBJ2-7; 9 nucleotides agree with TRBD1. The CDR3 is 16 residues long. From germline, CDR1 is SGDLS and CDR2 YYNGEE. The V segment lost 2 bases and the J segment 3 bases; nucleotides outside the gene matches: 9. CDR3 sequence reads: CASSVGTGTEGYEQYF. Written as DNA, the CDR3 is TGTGCCAGCAGCGTTGGGACAGGGACGGAAGGCTACGAGCAGTACTTC.

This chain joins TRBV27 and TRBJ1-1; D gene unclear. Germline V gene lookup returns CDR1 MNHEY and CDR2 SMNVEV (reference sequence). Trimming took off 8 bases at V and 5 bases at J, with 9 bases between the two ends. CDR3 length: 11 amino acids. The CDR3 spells CASGTSTEAFF. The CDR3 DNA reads TGTGCCAGCGGAACTAGTACTGAAGCTTTCTTT.

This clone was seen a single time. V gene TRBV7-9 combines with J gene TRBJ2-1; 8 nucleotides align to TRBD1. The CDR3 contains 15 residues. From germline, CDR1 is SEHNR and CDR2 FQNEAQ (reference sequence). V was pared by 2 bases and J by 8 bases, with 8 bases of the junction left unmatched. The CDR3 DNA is TGTGCCAGCAGCTTACGGCAGGGGGCCATCGATGAGCAGTTCTTC. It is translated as CASSLRQGAIDEQFF.

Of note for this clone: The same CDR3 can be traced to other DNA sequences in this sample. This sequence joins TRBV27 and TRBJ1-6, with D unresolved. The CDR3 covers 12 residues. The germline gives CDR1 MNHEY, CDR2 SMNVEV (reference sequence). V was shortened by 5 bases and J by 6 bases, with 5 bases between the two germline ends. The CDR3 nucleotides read TGTGCCAGCAGTCCAATTAATTCACCCCTCCACTTT. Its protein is CASSPINSPLHF.

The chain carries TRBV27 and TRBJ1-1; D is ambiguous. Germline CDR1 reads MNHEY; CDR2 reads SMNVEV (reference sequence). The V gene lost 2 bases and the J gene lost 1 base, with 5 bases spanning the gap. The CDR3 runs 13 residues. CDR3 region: CASSLGGNTEAFF. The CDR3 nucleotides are TGTGCCAGCAGTTTAGGCGGGAACACTGAAGCTTTCTTT.

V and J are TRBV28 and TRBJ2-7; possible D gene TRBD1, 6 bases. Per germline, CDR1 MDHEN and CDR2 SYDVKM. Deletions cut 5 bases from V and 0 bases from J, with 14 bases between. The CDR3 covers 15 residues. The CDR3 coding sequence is TGTGCCAGCAGTGATTTCGGACAGAGCTCCTACGAGCAGTACTTC. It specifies CASSDFGQSSYEQYF.

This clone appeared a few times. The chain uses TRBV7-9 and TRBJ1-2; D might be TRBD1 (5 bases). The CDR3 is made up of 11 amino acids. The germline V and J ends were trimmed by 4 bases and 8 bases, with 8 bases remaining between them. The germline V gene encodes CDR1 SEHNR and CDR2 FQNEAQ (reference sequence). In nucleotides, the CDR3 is TGTGCCAGCAGCTCCCAGGGCGGCTACACCTTC. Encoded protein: CASSSQGGYTF.

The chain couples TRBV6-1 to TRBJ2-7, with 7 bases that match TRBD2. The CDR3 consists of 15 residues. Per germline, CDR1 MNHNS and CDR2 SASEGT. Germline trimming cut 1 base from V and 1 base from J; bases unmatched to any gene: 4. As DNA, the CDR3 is TGTGCCAGCAGTGAAGGATGGGGGGGGTCCTACGAGCAGTACTTC. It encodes CASSEGWGGSYEQYF.